Listed here are 32 T cell receptor beta chains from one sample, sequenced in a study of beta chain features in type 1 diabetes. Their specific antigens are unknown. Study conclusions and caveats: Moderate but significant shortening of TCRB CDR3s was recorded in all four CD4+ subsets from Type 1 diabetes patients.

Isolated RNA was reverse transcribed in full, so expressed TCRB transcripts were sequenced. The assay was immunoSEQ multiplex PCR, and TCRdb's table has in-frame clones only and misses some. The repertoire holds 130,000 to 150,000 clones, about 12% seen once, with under 1.5% in the top ten. The sample taken for sequencing was central memory CD4+ T cells from blood. The receptor source for this set is a man aged 18 to 35 with type 1 diabetes.

The rearrangement links TRBV10-3 to TRBJ1-4; the D gene is possibly TRBD1 (6 bases). Trimming removed 3 bases at V and 8 bases at J, with 16 bases between. The CDR3 sequence is 15 residues long. The germline CDR1 and CDR2 sequences are ENHRY and SYGVKD. CDR3 amino acids: CAISDPVTGGEKLFF. The CDR3 DNA follows: TGTGCCATCAGTGACCCCGTTACGGGGGGCGAAAAACTGTTTTTT.

This clone was detected a few times. The genes are TRBV21-1 and TRBJ1-2; TRBD1 is taken as the D call from the table, unchecked against the DNA. TRBV21-1 is a pseudogene locus. The CDR3 sequence is 16 residues long. CDR3 protein: CASSPRAGTPNYGYTF. The DNA for the CDR3 is TGTGCCAGCTCCCCGAGGGCCGGGACACCTAACTATGGCTACACCTTC.

The J gene is TRBJ2-6, the V gene TRBV2; D is perhaps TRBD1 (5 bases). Germline loops: CDR1 SNHLY, CDR2 FYNNEI. The CDR3 covers 16 residues. The germline V and J ends were trimmed by 5 bases and 0 bases, with 11 bases remaining between them. The CDR3 reads CASSPTGASGANVLTF. The DNA for the CDR3 is TGTGCCAGCAGTCCCACAGGCGCCTCTGGGGCCAACGTCCTGACTTTC.

The J gene is TRBJ2-5, the V gene TRBV4-2, with a possible D match to TRBD1 (5 bases). There are 17 residues in the CDR3. Germline V CDR1 and CDR2: LGHNA, YNFKEQ. Trimming took 2 bases from V and 5 from J, leaving 21 bases between them. CDR3 loop: CASSQCIDGRPGETQYF. CDR3 bases: TGTGCCAGCAGCCAATGTATCGACGGCAGACCAGGGGAGACCCAGTACTTC.

The chain links TRBV30 to TRBJ2-1; no reliable D call. Germline loops: CDR1 GTSNPN, CDR2 SVGIG (reference sequence). Trimming shortened V by 1 base and J by 0 bases, and 7 bases separated the two germline ends. The CDR3 is made up of 14 amino acids. Written as DNA, the CDR3 is TGTGCCTGGAGTGCTGGTAGCTCCTACAATGAGCAGTTCTTC. Its translation: CAWSAGSSYNEQFF.

The rearrangement links TRBV5-1 to TRBJ2-7; the match to TRBD1 covers 7 bases. The V segment lost 2 bases and the J segment 5 bases; nucleotides outside the gene matches: 10. Germline V gene lookup returns CDR1 SGHRS and CDR2 YFSETQ. The CDR3 consists of 15 residues. CDR3 residues: CASSLETGTKDEQYF. The CDR3 DNA sequence: TGCGCCAGCAGCTTAGAGACAGGGACGAAGGACGAGCAGTACTTC.

In its sample, this clone was seen a few times. The chain is built from TRBV6-6 and TRBJ1-2; weak D call: TRBD1 (6 bases). Germline CDR1 reads MNHNY; CDR2 reads SVGAGI (reference sequence). This CDR3 has 12 amino acids. V was cut by 5 bases and J by 8 bases, with 12 bases left in between. The CDR3 coding sequence is TGTGCCAGCAGTGTACAGGGAGAGGGCTACACCTTC. Its protein is CASSVQGEGYTF.

The chain employs TRBV4-2 and TRBJ2-5, with 7 nucleotides matching TRBD2. Germline assignment: CDR1 LGHNA and CDR2 YNFKEQ. With V trimmed by 1 base and J by 4 bases, 0 bases remained unmatched. The CDR3 covers 13 residues. CDR3 DNA: TGTGCCAGCAGCCAAGGGGGGGGAGAGACCCAGTACTTC. This translates into CASSQGGGETQYF.

The rearrangement links TRBV7-3 to TRBJ2-3; D is undetermined. Germline assignment: CDR1 SGHTA and CDR2 FQGTGA. The CDR3 contains 13 residues. V lost 4 bases and J lost 4, with 9 bases in between. The CDR3 is CASSSVVPDTQYF. The DNA for the CDR3 is TGTGCCAGCAGCTCCGTCGTTCCAGATACGCAGTATTTT.

This chain connects TRBV6-4 to TRBJ2-1; no clear D gene. V was clipped by 0 bases and J by 8 bases, with 5 bases between them. The V gene's germline CDR1 is MRHNA and CDR2 SNTAGT. This CDR3 region has 12 residues. DNA of the CDR3: TGTGCCAGCAGTGACTCTCGTGATGAGCAGTTCTTC. Translation: CASSDSRDEQFF.

CDR3 sequence reads: CASSQGGAPDTQYF. CDR3 coding DNA: TGCGCCAGCAGCCAAGGAGGAGCCCCAGATACGCAGTATTTT. The chain is built from TRBV4-1 and TRBJ2-3; no clear D gene. Germline CDR1 is MGHRA and CDR2 is YSYEKL. There are 14 residues in the CDR3. Trimming shortened V by 1 base and J by 4 bases, and 9 bases separated the two germline ends.

This chain joins TRBV28 and TRBJ2-3; TRBD1 matches 7 bases. Germline V gene data show CDR1 as MDHEN and CDR2 as SYDVKM. V was clipped by 6 bases and J by 1 base; unmatched bases: 4. The CDR3 has 14 residues. CDR3 region: CASSRGQRTDTQYF. The CDR3 region has the DNA TGTGCCAGCAGCCGGGGACAGCGCACAGATACGCAGTATTTT.

V is TRBV6-1 and J is TRBJ1-2; no firm D call. V lost 1 base, J lost 8 bases, and 8 bases lay in between. Germline CDR1 is MNHNS and CDR2 is SASEGT. The CDR3 extends over 12 amino acids. The CDR3 here is CASSEGGEGYTF. CDR3 in DNA: TGTGCCAGCAGTGAAGGTGGGGAGGGCTACACCTTC.

This clone was found a few times. The chain recombines TRBV7-9 with TRBJ2-5; maybe TRBD1 (6 bases). V lost 2 bases, J lost 5 bases, and 15 bases lay in between. Germline V lookup: CDR1 SEHNR, CDR2 FQNEAQ (reference sequence). CDR3 length: 15 amino acids. The CDR3 nucleotides read TGTGCCAGCAGCTTATATGGTACAGGGACGGAGACCCAGTACTTC. It yields the protein CASSLYGTGTETQYF. Combining the CDR3 with reference TRBV7-9 and TRBJ2-5 gives the whole variable domain DTGVSQNPRHKITKRGQNVTFRCDPISEHNRLYWYRQTLGQGPEFLTYFQNEAQLEKSRLLSDRFSAERPKGSFSTLEIQRTEQGDSAMYLCASSLYGTGTETQYFGPGTRLLVL.

This clone was found a few times. The V call is TRBV5-4, the J call TRBJ1-5, with 8 nucleotides matching TRBD1. The trim removed 4 bases at V and 3 bases at J, leaving 6 bases unmatched. CDR1 is SGHNT, CDR2 YYREEE, per germline (reference sequence). The CDR3 length is 15 residues. CDR3 DNA: TGTGCCAGCAGCGTTCAGGGGGCCTACAATCAGCCCCAGCATTTT. This gives the protein CASSVQGAYNQPQHF.

The sample holds a few counts of this clone. The V call is TRBV5-8, the J call TRBJ1-1; D not certain. The germline V and J ends were trimmed by 4 bases and 1 base, with 11 bases remaining between them. The germline CDR1 and CDR2 sequences are SGHTS and YDEGEE. The length of the CDR3 is 14 residues. CDR3 region: CASSRTAGNTEAFF. The CDR3 DNA follows: TGTGCCAGCAGCCGGACGGCGGGGAACACTGAAGCTTTCTTT.

This clone has only a few counts. V usage is TRBV7-9 and J usage is TRBJ2-5; no definite D call. Germline V lookup: CDR1 SEHNR, CDR2 FQNEAQ (reference sequence). The CDR3 totals 15 residues. The V end was cut by 3 bases, the J end by 1 base, with 12 bases between. The CDR3 region is CASSFPSIGQETQYF. The CDR3, as DNA: TGTGCCAGCAGCTTCCCCAGTATTGGCCAAGAGACCCAGTACTTC.

The sample holds many counts of this clone. The chain employs TRBV9 and TRBJ2-3; D is ambiguous. This CDR3 comprises 15 residues. Between the trimmed V and J ends, which lost 4 bases and 2 bases, there was a span of 14 bases. Germline V gene lookup returns CDR1 SGDLS and CDR2 YYNGEE. The CDR3 DNA sequence: TGTGCCAGCAGCACCCATACCTCATTCACAGATACGCAGTATTTT. Its translation is CASSTHTSFTDTQYF.

The chain recombines TRBV7-9 with TRBJ1-1; D not resolved. Trimming removed 1 base from V and 0 bases from J, with 9 bases in between. This CDR3 has 15 residues. Germline V gene sequence: CDR1 SEHNR, CDR2 FQNEAQ (reference sequence). The CDR3 is CASSLGGIMNTEAFF. The CDR3 DNA reads TGTGCCAGCAGCTTAGGAGGGATCATGAACACTGAAGCTTTCTTT.

The chain carries TRBV12-5 and TRBJ2-4; 12 nucleotides match TRBD1. The V gene's germline CDR1 is LGHNT and CDR2 FRNRAP. CDR3 length: 15 residues. Germline trimming cut 4 bases from V and 6 bases from J; bases unmatched to any gene: 4. As DNA, the CDR3 is TGTGCTAGTGGTTGGGGGACAGGGGGCCCAAACATTCAGTACTTC. Translated, it gives CASGWGTGGPNIQYF. The complete variable domain, with remaining parts taken from reference TRBV12-5 and TRBJ2-4, reads DARVTQTPRHKVTEMGQEVTMRCQPILGHNTVFWYRQTMMQGLELLAYFRNRAPLDDSGMPKDRFSAEMPDATLATLKIQPSEPRDSAVYFCASGWGTGGPNIQYFGAGTRLSVL.

This sequence joins TRBV15 and TRBJ2-1; no reliable D call. From germline, CDR1 is LNHNV and CDR2 YYDKDF (reference sequence). Trimming left V 3 bases short and J 8 bases short, with 17 bases between. The CDR3 sequence is 15 residues long. The CDR3 DNA reads as TGTGCCACCAGCAGCGAACCGGGCCGGATCCATGAGCAGTTCTTC. This gives the protein CATSSEPGRIHEQFF.

In its sample, this clone was seen a few times. The chain employs TRBV9 and TRBJ1-5, with TRBD1 as a possible D gene (6 bases). The CDR3 runs 14 residues. The V gene's germline CDR1 is SGDLS and CDR2 YYNGEE. V shed 3 bases and J shed 5 bases, with 12 bases lying between them. The CDR3 reads CASSAETGDQPQHF. CDR3 nucleotide sequence: TGTGCCAGCAGCGCCGAGACAGGAGATCAGCCCCAGCATTTT.

The table lists this clone with a few counts. The rearrangement joins TRBV5-1 to TRBJ1-1; 9 bases are a match to TRBD1. The CDR3 runs to 16 residues. Trimming cost V 4 bases and J 5 bases; bases outside gene matches: 12. In germline, CDR1 is SGHRS, CDR2 YFSETQ. The CDR3 sequence: CASSPNTGGQWTEAFF. For the CDR3, the DNA is TGCGCCAGCAGCCCAAACACAGGGGGCCAGTGGACTGAAGCTTTCTTT.

The chain uses TRBV10-3 and TRBJ2-7; unclear D gene. With 10 bases removed from V and 7 bases from J, the gap between germline ends came to 14 bases. The CDR3 is 11 residues long. Looked up from germline, CDR1 is ENHRY and CDR2 is SYGVKD. CDR3 nucleotide sequence: TGTGCCAGTACTACAGTCCGGGAGCAGTACTTC. Protein sequence: CASTTVREQYF.

This clone was recorded a few times. The rearrangement uses TRBV2 and TRBJ1-2; D ambiguous. Deletions cut 0 bases from V and 0 bases from J, with 5 bases between. Per the germline V gene, CDR1 is SNHLY and CDR2 is FYNNEI. CDR3 length: 14 residues. CDR3 bases: TGTGCCAGCAGTGAAGCTAATTCTAACTATGGCTACACCTTC. Amino acid sequence: CASSEANSNYGYTF.

This clone has at least ten counts. The gene calls are TRBV27 and TRBJ2-4; perhaps TRBD1 as D (6 bases). This CDR3 region has 14 residues. Trimming left V 5 bases short and J 7 bases short, with 15 bases between. Per the germline V gene, CDR1 is MNHEY and CDR2 is SMNVEV (reference sequence). The CDR3 region is CASSRQAESNIQYF. Written as DNA, the CDR3 is TGTGCCAGCAGTAGACAGGCCGAATCTAACATTCAGTACTTC.

This clone has more than one count but fewer than ten. The chain has TRBV7-2 and TRBJ2-7; 12 bases line up with TRBD2. The CDR3 length is 17 residues. V lost 4 bases to trimming and J lost 0 bases; unmatched junction nucleotides: 7. Looked up from germline, CDR1 is SGHTA and CDR2 is FQGNSA. The CDR3 reads CASSSKLAGGTSYEQYF. The CDR3 nucleotides read TGTGCCAGCAGCTCCAAACTAGCGGGGGGAACCTCCTACGAGCAGTACTTC.

Turning to this clone: This same CDR3 is encoded by further DNA sequences in the sample. The chain uses TRBV14 and TRBJ1-6; D ambiguous. V lost 3 bases and J 9 bases, leaving 6 bases between the germline ends. The CDR3 has 12 residues. Germline values: CDR1 SGHDN, CDR2 FVKESK. CDR3 amino acids: CASSHLGSPLHF. The CDR3 nucleotides read TGTGCCAGCAGCCACCTAGGTTCACCCCTCCACTTT.

The table lists this clone with a few counts. The genes are TRBV19 and TRBJ2-7, with D tentatively TRBD1 (6 bases). V was pared by 4 bases and J by 6 bases, with 16 bases between. This CDR3 is built from 14 residues. Germline V gene lookup returns CDR1 LNHDA and CDR2 SQIVND (reference sequence). The CDR3 DNA is TGTGCCAGTAGTAGGACAGCCGGTCTCCCCGAGCAGTACTTC. Protein sequence: CASSRTAGLPEQYF.

V gene TRBV30 combines with J gene TRBJ1-4, with TRBD1 matching over 7 bases. The CDR3 runs 14 residues. CDR1 and CDR2 (germline): GTSNPN, SVGIG (reference sequence). The CDR3 DNA is TGTGCGTACAGGGGCACAGGGTCGAATGAAAAACTGTTTTTT. Amino acid sequence: CAYRGTGSNEKLFF.

Remarks on this clone: A single base separates this from a much larger clone, so it may be a read error. The chain carries TRBV5-1 and TRBJ2-3; D is unresolved. This CDR3 spans 12 amino acids. Trimming took 3 bases from V and 0 from J, leaving 2 bases between them. CDR1 is SGHRS and CDR2 is YFSETQ in the germline V gene. CDR3 in DNA: TGCGCCAGCAGCTCTAGCACAGATACGCAGTATTTT. This encodes CASSSSTDTQYF.

The sample holds many counts of this clone. The CDR3 region is CASRGQGGSNEKLFF. The CDR3 DNA sequence: TGTGCCAGCAGGGGCCAGGGGGGAAGTAATGAAAAACTGTTTTTT. The chain couples TRBV25-1 to TRBJ1-4; 7 nucleotides match TRBD1. Germline-derived CDR1 and CDR2 are MGHDK and SYGVNS. The CDR3 is made up of 15 amino acids. The ends lost 6 bases at V and 4 bases at J; junction bases unmatched: 8. Supplemented by reference TRBV25-1 and TRBJ1-4, the full variable domain reads EADIYQTPRYLVIGTGKKITLECSQTMGHDKMYWYQQDPGMELHLIHYSYGVNSTEKGDLSSESTVSRIRTEHFPLTLESARPSHTSQYLCASRGQGGSNEKLFFGSGTQLSVL.